This TCR beta chain was sequenced in a study of blood T cell repertoires in COVID-19. Under the authors' procedure: Estimated nucleated cell counts came from reference gene primer amplification. Data came from immunoSEQ multiplex PCR; TCRdb stores just in-frame clones and leaves some out. The DNA gave D and trimming, while V, J and clone size come from that table. This sample has roughly 180,000 clones, with about four fifths found just once. Followed longitudinally, the Seattle patients had been enrolled during active infection. The sequencing sample was made of peripheral blood. The clonotype comes from a woman in her forties with COVID-19, enrolled during active disease.

The CDR3 nucleotides are TGTGCCAGCAGCCCGCAGGGTGTTAATTCACCCCTCCACTTT. Residues: CASSPQGVNSPLHF. The chain recombines TRBV5-6 with TRBJ1-6; tentatively, D is TRBD1 (5 bases). Germline CDR1 and CDR2: SGHDT and YYEEEE. The germline V and J ends were trimmed by 4 bases and 6 bases, with 11 bases remaining between them. CDR3 length equals 14 residues.